These 25 T cell receptor beta chains came from one sample sequenced in a study of T cell responses to AZD1222 COVID-19 vaccine. Produced via immunoSEQ multiplex PCR; TCRdb's table is partial and in-frame only. Of 100,000 to 130,000 clones listed, around 92% are singletons. The sample consisted of peripheral blood, taken 28 days after the second AZD1222 dose. The receptors come from an adult who received the AZD1222 COVID-19 vaccine.

CDR3 residues: CASRDSLSPLHF. The CDR3 bases are TGTGCCAGTAGGGACAGCTTGTCCCCCCTCCACTTT. This chain connects TRBV19 to TRBJ1-6, with a possible D match to TRBD1 (6 bases). V lost 6 bases, J lost 13 bases, and 13 bases lay in between. There are 12 residues in the CDR3. In germline, CDR1 is LNHDA, CDR2 SQIVND (reference sequence).

This rearrangement joins TRBV7-9 to TRBJ2-3; 9 nucleotides align to TRBD2. The junction had 20 bases not matched to a gene; V was cut back by 5 bases and J by 5 bases. Germline V CDR1 and CDR2: SEHNR, FQNEAQ (reference sequence). The CDR3 runs 19 residues. The CDR3 DNA sequence: TGTGCCAGCAGCCCCCGCGGGGGGGAGGCCCCCTATCCTGGAGATACGCAGTATTTT. This translates into CASSPRGGEAPYPGDTQYF.

The chain couples TRBV2 to TRBJ1-4; D unclear. This CDR3 has 14 amino acids. Germline CDR1 and CDR2: SNHLY and FYNNEI. The V end was cut by 5 bases, the J end by 0 bases, with 7 bases between. DNA of the CDR3: TGTGCCAGCAGTACAGTTGCAACTAATGAAAAACTGTTTTTT. This translates into CASSTVATNEKLFF.

This sequence joins TRBV11-1 and TRBJ2-7; D remains ambiguous. CDR1 and CDR2 (germline): SGHAT, FQDESV (reference sequence). Trimming removed 3 bases at V and 1 base at J, with 7 bases between. The CDR3 covers 13 residues. CDR3: CASSFGVSYEQYF. DNA of the CDR3: TGTGCCAGCAGCTTTGGGGTTTCCTACGAGCAGTACTTC.

The chain links TRBV6-1 to TRBJ1-2; D is uncertain. This CDR3 contains 15 residues. CDR1 MNHNS and CDR2 SASEGT come from the germline V gene. V was clipped by 1 base and J by 5 bases, with 14 bases between them. The CDR3 reads CASSEVGTPGYGYTF. DNA for the CDR3: TGTGCCAGCAGTGAAGTAGGAACCCCGGGGTATGGCTACACCTTC.

This chain uses TRBV30 with TRBJ1-6; D is possibly TRBD1 (6 bases). Germline V lookup: CDR1 GTSNPN, CDR2 SVGIG (reference sequence). V lost 2 bases and J 6 bases, leaving 17 bases between the germline ends. The length of the CDR3 is 16 residues. In DNA form, the CDR3 reads TGTGCCTGGAGTTATAGGGGGGGGGTCGGTAATTCACCCCTCCACTTT. It encodes CAWSYRGGVGNSPLHF.

This clone was found once. The rearrangement uses TRBV5-4 and TRBJ1-2; TRBD1 agrees at 9 bases. V dropped 4 bases and J dropped 2; count of bases not matched to a gene: 3. The CDR3 sequence is 14 residues long. The germline CDR1 and CDR2 sequences are SGHNT and YYREEE (reference sequence). The CDR3 loop is CASSPGTGNYGYTF. In nucleotides, the CDR3 is TGTGCCAGCAGCCCTGGGACAGGGAACTATGGCTACACCTTC.

This sequence joins TRBV6-5 and TRBJ1-2, with D tentatively TRBD1 (5 bases). The V and J ends lost 4 bases and 4 bases respectively, with 16 bases between them. The CDR3 consists of 15 residues. CDR1 is MNHEY and CDR2 is SVGAGI in the germline V gene. The CDR3 is CASSSLGVRSYGYTF. The CDR3 nucleotides read TGTGCCAGCAGTTCCTTAGGGGTAAGGAGCTATGGCTACACCTTC.

This chain uses TRBV9 with TRBJ2-1, with 12 bases that match TRBD2. V was pared by 4 bases and J by 5 bases, with 4 bases of the junction left unmatched. Germline V gene sequence: CDR1 SGDLS, CDR2 YYNGEE. The CDR3 contains 15 residues. CDR3 sequence: CASSIRTSGNNEQFF. The CDR3 DNA follows: TGTGCCAGCAGCATTAGGACTAGCGGGAACAATGAGCAGTTCTTC.

Only one count was recorded for this clone. The chain has TRBV9 and TRBJ2-1; 10 bases are shared with TRBD2. The germline gives CDR1 SGDLS, CDR2 YYNGEE. V dropped 4 bases and J dropped 4; count of bases not matched to a gene: 5. There are 15 residues in the CDR3. The CDR3 is CASSPSGGVYNEQFF. CDR3 DNA: TGTGCCAGCAGCCCCAGCGGGGGGGTATACAATGAGCAGTTCTTC.

J is TRBJ1-3 and V is TRBV5-6; 7 nucleotides match TRBD1. The CDR3 loop spans 14 amino acids. Per the germline V gene, CDR1 is SGHDT and CDR2 is YYEEEE. V trimming: 6 bases; J trimming: 4 bases; junction bases outside the gene matches: 7. In DNA, the CDR3 is TGTGCCAGCACCATCCGGGGACAGGGAAACACCATATATTTT. It is translated as CASTIRGQGNTIYF.

The rearrangement joins TRBV27 to TRBJ1-1; weak D call: TRBD1 (6 bases). Trimming cost V 3 bases and J 1 base, with 18 bases left between them. This CDR3 is built from 17 residues. Germline assignment: CDR1 MNHEY and CDR2 SMNVEV (reference sequence). CDR3 in DNA: TGTGCCAGCAGTTTTCGACGACAGGAGGCAGGGAACACTGAAGCTTTCTTT. Its protein product is CASSFRRQEAGNTEAFF.

The CDR3 bases are TGTGCCAGCAGTGGCGGGGGGTTTGTTGGCTACACCTTC. Protein: CASSGGGFVGYTF. The chain recombines TRBV2 with TRBJ1-2; a possible D gene is TRBD1 (5 bases). The germline gives CDR1 SNHLY, CDR2 FYNNEI. Between the trimmed V and J ends, which lost 4 bases and 7 bases, there was a span of 13 bases. The CDR3 spans 13 residues.

This sequence joins TRBV9 and TRBJ1-6; no reliable D call. Germline CDR1 is SGDLS and CDR2 is YYNGEE. The V and J ends lost 0 bases and 10 bases respectively, with 8 bases between them. The CDR3 runs to 13 residues. The CDR3 bases are TGTGCCAGCAGCGTAGGGGTTTTATCACCCCTCCACTTT. Encoded protein: CASSVGVLSPLHF.

The CDR3 sequence is CASSLLATGTDTQYF. Written as DNA, the CDR3 is TGTGCCAGCAGCCTCCTGGCGACCGGCACAGATACGCAGTATTTT. The J gene is TRBJ2-3, the V gene TRBV4-2; D gene ambiguous. The CDR3 covers 15 residues. The V end was cut by 4 bases, the J end by 1 base, with 12 bases between. The V gene's germline CDR1 is LGHNA and CDR2 YNFKEQ.

This clone was picked up a small number of times. CDR3 sequence reads: CASSPTGLTYEQYF. The CDR3 DNA is TGCGCCAGCAGCCCGACAGGGTTGACCTACGAGCAGTACTTC. The rearrangement links TRBV5-1 to TRBJ2-7; 7 bases align to TRBD1. The CDR3 has 14 residues. The germline gives CDR1 SGHRS, CDR2 YFSETQ. V shed 4 bases and J 2 bases; nucleotides not matched to a gene: 6.

The V and J genes are TRBV5-1 and TRBJ1-2; D uncertain. Trimming left V 4 bases short and J 8 bases short, with 12 bases between. The CDR3 is made up of 12 amino acids. Germline V gene data show CDR1 as SGHRS and CDR2 as YFSETQ. CDR3 region: CASSATVEGYTF. CDR3 DNA sequence: TGCGCCAGCAGCGCCACGGTGGAGGGCTACACCTTC.

The chain employs TRBV5-6 and TRBJ2-5; 8 bases line up with TRBD1. V was pared by 4 bases and J by 6 bases, with 2 bases of the junction left unmatched. This CDR3 spans 12 amino acids. From germline, CDR1 is SGHDT and CDR2 YYEEEE. The CDR3 coding sequence is TGTGCCAGCAGCACAGGGGGACAGACCCAGTACTTC. Translation gives CASSTGGQTQYF. Combining the CDR3 with reference TRBV5-6 and TRBJ2-5 gives the whole variable domain DAGVTQSPTHLIKTRGQQVTLRCSPKSGHDTVSWYQQALGQGPQFIFQYYEEEERQRGNFPDRFSGHQFPNYSSELNVNALLLGDSALYLCASSTGGQTQYFGPGTRLLVL.

The rearrangement uses TRBV5-5 and TRBJ2-2; D is unresolved. The CDR3 has 16 residues. The V and J ends lost 1 base and 0 bases respectively, with 10 bases between them. Per the germline V gene, CDR1 is SGHKS and CDR2 is YYEKEE (reference sequence). The CDR3 nucleotides read TGTGCCAGCAGCTTGACCGGGCGAGCGAACACCGGGGAGCTGTTTTTT. Translated, it gives CASSLTGRANTGELFF.

The V call is TRBV4-3, the J call TRBJ1-4, with 7 bases fitting TRBD1. Germline values: CDR1 LGHNA, CDR2 YSLEER. The CDR3 loop spans 16 amino acids. V trimming: 0 bases; J trimming: 8 bases; junction bases outside the gene matches: 9. CDR3 coding DNA: TGCGCCAGCAGCCAAGATGGCGCAGGGGGTGGCGAAAAACTGTTTTTT. Protein sequence: CASSQDGAGGGEKLFF.

The rearrangement links TRBV7-8 to TRBJ2-3; 14 bases map to TRBD2. The CDR3 loop spans 18 amino acids. V was clipped by 3 bases and J by 0 bases; unmatched bases: 5. The germline V gene encodes CDR1 SGHVS and CDR2 FQNEAQ. CDR3 nucleotide sequence: TGTGCCAGCAGCTTCGATGGACTAGCGGGGGGAAGCACAGATACGCAGTATTTT. It codes for CASSFDGLAGGSTDTQYF. Variable domain in full (rest from reference TRBV7-8 and TRBJ2-3): GAGVSQSPRYKVAKRGQDVALRCDPISGHVSLFWYQQALGQGPEFLTYFQNEAQLDKSGLPSDRFFAERPEGSVSTLKIQRTQQEDSAVYLCASSFDGLAGGSTDTQYFGPGTRLTVL.

The chain links TRBV28 to TRBJ1-5; the match to TRBD1 covers 7 bases. V lost 7 bases, J lost 1 base, and 10 bases stayed unmatched. The CDR3 is made up of 16 amino acids. Per germline, CDR1 MDHEN and CDR2 SYDVKM. The CDR3 nucleotides are TGTGCCAGCATCCACGATAAGGGGGCAAGCAATCAGCCCCAGCATTTT. It translates to CASIHDKGASNQPQHF.

This clone was detected only once. The rearrangement joins TRBV5-6 to TRBJ1-1, with D possibly TRBD1 on 5 matching bases. V dropped 5 bases and J dropped 0 bases, with 8 bases sitting between them. The germline V gene encodes CDR1 SGHDT and CDR2 YYEEEE. The CDR3 has 13 residues. The CDR3: CASSDRLNTEAFF. The CDR3 DNA follows: TGTGCCAGCAGTGACAGATTGAACACTGAAGCTTTCTTT.

The V and J genes are TRBV6-5 and TRBJ1-4; 11 bases are shared with TRBD1. CDR3 size: 14 residues. Germline trimming cut 10 bases from V and 11 bases from J; bases unmatched to any gene: 12. CDR1 and CDR2 (germline): MNHEY, SVGAGI. The CDR3 is CATILSDRGPKLFF. CDR3 DNA sequence: TGTGCCACCATCCTTTCGGACAGGGGGCCGAAACTGTTTTTT.

The rearrangement links TRBV6-5 to TRBJ2-6; no clear D. Germline V gene data show CDR1 as MNHEY and CDR2 as SVGAGI. V gave up 9 bases and J gave up 6 bases, with 12 bases separating them. The CDR3 runs 13 residues. CDR3 DNA sequence: TGTGCCAGTAGGGCTATGGTGGCCAACGTCCTGACTTTC. Amino acids: CASRAMVANVLTF.